Listed below are T cell receptor beta chains from one sample, sequenced in a study of shared clonotypes between healthy human individuals. Method: immunoSEQ multiplex PCR; TCRdb's copy keeps in-frame clones and lacks some. This sample has millions of clones; around nine tenths occur once, and the top ten carry around 0.15%. Source material: naive CD4+ T cells sorted from blood. These receptors came from a man between 18 and 29 years old in good health. Each CDR3 is given with its conserved first and last residue. A D gene is named only where the DNA matches it firmly. Only some rows state a clone size, as once, few, many or a class for expanded clones.

j_gene: TRBJ2-3; abundance: NA; d_gene: TRBD1; v_gene: TRBV7-9; CDR3nt: TGTGCCAGCAGATCGACAGGGTCCGATACGCAGTATTTT; CDR3aa: CASRSTGSDTQYF
j_gene: TRBJ2-2; abundance: once; d_gene: TRBD1; v_gene: TRBV2; CDR3nt: TGTGCCAGCAGGGAGGACAGGGTAGACACCGGGGAGCTGTTTTTT; CDR3aa: CASREDRVDTGELFF
j_gene: TRBJ2-1; abundance: NA; d_gene: NA; v_gene: TRBV27; CDR3nt: TGTGCCAGCAGTCCCCGCCAGGGTCGGCAGTTCTTC; CDR3aa: CASSPRQGRQFF
j_gene: TRBJ2-1; abundance: NA; d_gene: NA; v_gene: TRBV19; CDR3nt: TGTGCCAGTAGTCCCACGCGCGGGGATTGGTTGAATGAGCAGTTCTTC; CDR3aa: CASSPTRGDWLNEQFF
j_gene: TRBJ2-2; abundance: once; d_gene: NA; v_gene: TRBV30; CDR3nt: TGTGCCTGGAATCGGGGAACAACGGGGGAGCTGTTTTTT; CDR3aa: CAWNRGTTGELFF
j_gene: TRBJ1-1; abundance: few; d_gene: NA; v_gene: TRBV28; CDR3nt: TGTGCCAGCAGTCCGCTCAGGGAGGTAGCTTTCTTT; CDR3aa: CASSPLREVAFF
j_gene: TRBJ1-5; abundance: NA; d_gene: TRBD1; v_gene: TRBV15; CDR3nt: TGTGCCACCAGCAGTGAACGACAGGGGAATCAGCCCCAGCATTTT; CDR3aa: CATSSERQGNQPQHF
j_gene: TRBJ2-1; abundance: NA; d_gene: TRBD2; v_gene: TRBV29-1; CDR3nt: TGCAGCGTTGAAGATGCAATCGGAGGCGGGGGATCAAATGAGCAGTTCTTC; CDR3aa: CSVEDAIGGGGSNEQFF
j_gene: TRBJ2-7; abundance: NA; d_gene: TRBD1; v_gene: TRBV6-1; CDR3nt: TGTGCCAGCATTATAGGGGGCTCCGGTTACGAGCAGTACTTC; CDR3aa: CASIIGGSGYEQYF
j_gene: TRBJ2-3; abundance: NA; d_gene: NA; v_gene: TRBV28; CDR3nt: TGTGCCAGCAGTCCCGGGGCCACAGATACGCAGTATTTT; CDR3aa: CASSPGATDTQYF
j_gene: TRBJ1-2; abundance: NA; d_gene: TRBD1; v_gene: TRBV19; CDR3nt: TGTGCCAGTAGTATAGATACAGGGGGCTATGGCTACACCTTC; CDR3aa: CASSIDTGGYGYTF
j_gene: TRBJ2-7; abundance: NA; d_gene: NA; v_gene: TRBV7-8; CDR3nt: TGTGCCAGCAGCACCGGGCTTTCCCTCTACGAGCAGTACTTC; CDR3aa: CASSTGLSLYEQYF
j_gene: TRBJ2-7; abundance: NA; d_gene: TRBD2; v_gene: TRBV5-4; CDR3nt: TGTGCCAGCAGCCGGCCTAGCGGGAGCGAGCAGTACTTC; CDR3aa: CASSRPSGSEQYF
j_gene: TRBJ1-1; abundance: NA; d_gene: NA; v_gene: TRBV7-9; CDR3nt: TGTGCCAGCAGCTTAGTTGGGATAGGAGCGAACACTGAAGCTTTCTTT; CDR3aa: CASSLVGIGANTEAFF
j_gene: TRBJ2-2; abundance: NA; d_gene: NA; v_gene: TRBV19; CDR3nt: TGTGCCAGTAGTATAGAGGGGGGCGCTCCCTTCGGGGAGCTGTTTTTT; CDR3aa: CASSIEGGAPFGELFF
j_gene: TRBJ2-1; abundance: NA; d_gene: NA; v_gene: TRBV20-1; CDR3nt: TGCAGTGCTAGAGAAGGCGAGCAGTTCTTC; CDR3aa: CSAREGEQFF